These 9 T cell receptor beta chains came from one sample sequenced in a study of cytomegalovirus exposure and HLA in healthy donors. The PCR made use of 60 Vbeta and 13 Jbeta primers. Only in-frame clones appear in the TCRdb table, and some are missing; sequencing was by immunoSEQ multiplex PCR. The sample includes about 140,000 clones, approximately 80% of them seen just once. The sequencing sample was made of PBMCs. The receptors were gathered from a man aged 50-60 years in good health and CMV-seronegative.

The chain couples TRBV28 to TRBJ1-3; the match to TRBD1 covers 7 bases. The CDR3 extends over 17 amino acids. The V and J ends lost 2 bases and 0 bases, in that order; junction bases with no gene match: 7. Germline V gives CDR1 MDHEN, CDR2 SYDVKM. This CDR3 reads CASSLGTAISSGNTIYF. In DNA form, the CDR3 reads TGTGCCAGCAGTTTAGGGACAGCGATTAGCTCTGGAAACACCATATATTTT.

This clone occurred a few times. The chain carries TRBV4-1 and TRBJ2-5; the match to TRBD2 covers 10 bases. Germline CDR1 and CDR2: MGHRA and YSYEKL. The CDR3 runs to 15 residues. Trimming removed 4 bases from V and 4 bases from J; junction bases left unmatched: 6. The CDR3: CASSPGTSDLETQYF. The CDR3 DNA reads as TGCGCCAGCAGCCCGGGGACTAGCGACCTAGAGACCCAGTACTTC.

This rearrangement joins TRBV10-3 to TRBJ2-1; D ambiguous. This CDR3 has 12 amino acids. Germline lookup yields CDR1 ENHRY and CDR2 SYGVKD. V was pared by 0 bases and J by 10 bases, with 7 bases between. The CDR3 bases are TGTGCCATCAGTGAGTCGAGCCGGGAGCAGTTCTTC. The encoded protein is CAISESSREQFF.

The CDR3 nucleotides are TGTGCCAGTAGTATCGCGACTAGCGGGAGGAGGAATGAGCAGTTCTTC. This codes for CASSIATSGRRNEQFF. J is TRBJ2-1 and V is TRBV19, with TRBD2 matching 13 bases. This CDR3 contains 16 residues. J was trimmed by 7 bases and V by 3 bases; bases with no gene match: 6. Germline assignment: CDR1 LNHDA and CDR2 SQIVND (reference sequence).

The CDR3 loop reads CAWSRLAGPQETQYF. The CDR3 region has the DNA TGTGCCTGGAGTCGACTAGCGGGACCCCAAGAGACCCAGTACTTC. The V gene is TRBV30, the J gene TRBJ2-5; the match to TRBD2 covers 11 bases. From germline, CDR1 is GTSNPN and CDR2 SVGIG (reference sequence). This CDR3 is built from 15 residues. The V and J ends lost 2 bases and 1 base, in that order; junction bases with no gene match: 3.

V and J are TRBV5-4 and TRBJ1-5; tentatively, D is TRBD1 (5 bases). Germline CDR1 reads SGHNT; CDR2 reads YYREEE (reference sequence). This CDR3 is built from 15 residues. Trimming removed 0 bases from V and 0 bases from J, with 7 bases in between. The CDR3 DNA follows: TGTGCCAGCAGCTTGGGGGGGGATAGCAATCAGCCCCAGCATTTT. It is translated as CASSLGGDSNQPQHF.

This clone was detected only a few times. The V call is TRBV19, the J call TRBJ1-2; D possibly corresponds to TRBD1 (5 bases). Between the trimmed V and J ends, which lost 9 bases and 0 bases, there was a span of 14 bases. The CDR3 is made up of 14 amino acids. The germline V gene has CDR1 LNHDA and CDR2 SQIVND (reference sequence). CDR3 amino acids: CASLDRIANYGYTF. DNA of the CDR3: TGTGCCAGCCTAGACAGAATAGCTAACTATGGCTACACCTTC.

The V call is TRBV2, the J call TRBJ2-1; tentatively, D is TRBD1 (6 bases). The CDR3 consists of 15 residues. Per the germline V gene, CDR1 is SNHLY and CDR2 is FYNNEI. With 6 bases removed from V and 3 bases from J, the gap between germline ends came to 15 bases. CDR3 in DNA: TGTGCCAGCAGAGCCTCCAGGGGTAACTACAATGAGCAGTTCTTC. Encoded protein: CASRASRGNYNEQFF.

This chain joins TRBV6-1 and TRBJ1-6, with D possibly being TRBD1 (6 bases). The ends were cut back, 4 bases at V and 6 bases at J, with 7 bases in the middle. The CDR3 loop spans 13 amino acids. The germline V gene has CDR1 MNHNS and CDR2 SASEGT. The CDR3 region has the DNA TGTGCCAGCAGTGCCAGGGGTAATTCACCCCTCCACTTT. It codes for CASSARGNSPLHF.